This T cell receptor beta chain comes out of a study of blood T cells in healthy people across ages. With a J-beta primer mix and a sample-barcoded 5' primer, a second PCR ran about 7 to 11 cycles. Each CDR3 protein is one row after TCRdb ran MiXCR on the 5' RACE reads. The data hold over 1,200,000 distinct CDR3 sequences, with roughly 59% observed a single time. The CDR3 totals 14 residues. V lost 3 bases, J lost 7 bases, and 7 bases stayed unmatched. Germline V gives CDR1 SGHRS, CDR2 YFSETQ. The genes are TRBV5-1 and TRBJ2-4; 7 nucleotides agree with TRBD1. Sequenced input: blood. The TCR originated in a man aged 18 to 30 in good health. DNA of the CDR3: TGCGCCAGCAGCTCCGGACAGGAGTGGAACATTCAGTACTTC. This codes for CASSSGQEWNIQYF.